The present T cell receptor beta chain was sequenced within a study of blood T cell repertoires in COVID-19. CDR1 and CDR2 from the germline V gene are MNHEY and SVGAGI. This CDR3 has 15 amino acids. The germline V and J ends were trimmed by 7 bases and 3 bases, with 13 bases remaining between them. Libraries were prepared by immunoSEQ multiplex PCR; TCRdb keeps only in-frame clonotypes and omits some of them. This table holds under 250,000 clones, almost 85% found once. Sequenced sample: peripheral blood. The chain couples TRBV6-5 to TRBJ2-6; D is perhaps TRBD2 (5 bases). The sequence derives from a woman between 40 and 50 years old with acute or convalescent COVID-19. The CDR3 DNA reads as TGTGCCAGCAACCGAAAGGGAGATGGGGCCAACGTCCTGACTTTC. This sequence encodes CASNRKGDGANVLTF.